This T cell receptor beta chain comes out of a study of control samples from healthy donors and cancer patients. The germline gives CDR1 MNHEY, CDR2 SVGAGI. The CDR3 is 14 amino acids. The germline V and J ends were trimmed by 2 bases and 3 bases, with 11 bases remaining between them. Data came from immunoSEQ multiplex PCR; TCRdb stores just in-frame clones and leaves some out. The sample holds some 150,000 clones, about 93% seen once. The gene calls are TRBV6-5 and TRBJ2-7, with D hard to call. The sequenced sample was blood. This TCR came from a man aged 50 or older in good health. CDR3 in amino acids: CASSYGKVYYEQYF. Written as DNA, the CDR3 is TGTGCCAGCAGTTACGGGAAAGTGTACTACGAGCAGTACTTC.